A single sample gave rise to the 10 T cell receptor beta chains below, sequenced in a study of blood T cell repertoires in COVID-19. Libraries were prepared by immunoSEQ multiplex PCR; TCRdb keeps only in-frame clonotypes and omits some of them. The sample has about 120,000 clones; about 79% are singletons. The source material was peripheral blood. These receptors all stem from a man aged 35 to 55 with active or convalescent COVID-19.

The V call is TRBV7-9, the J call TRBJ2-3; 7 nucleotides match TRBD1. With 5 bases clipped from V and 0 bases from J, the junction kept 5 bases outside the gene matches. In germline, CDR1 is SEHNR, CDR2 FQNEAQ (reference sequence). CDR3 length: 15 amino acids. This CDR3 reads CASSRRTGSTDTQYF. The CDR3 coding sequence is TGTGCCAGCAGCCGCCGGACAGGTAGCACAGATACGCAGTATTTT.

The chain links TRBV30 to TRBJ1-2; a possible D gene is TRBD1 (6 bases). From germline, CDR1 is GTSNPN and CDR2 SVGIG (reference sequence). The CDR3 runs to 14 residues. V was shortened by 2 bases and J by 8 bases, with 18 bases between the two germline ends. The CDR3 spells CAWSRLTGPSGYTF. Written as DNA, the CDR3 is TGTGCCTGGAGTCGATTGACAGGACCCTCGGGCTACACCTTC.

This clone was seen just once. V and J are TRBV28 and TRBJ2-7; D is ambiguous. This CDR3 spans 12 amino acids. Trimming took off 2 bases at V and 3 bases at J, with 5 bases between the two ends. Germline loops: CDR1 MDHEN, CDR2 SYDVKM. Written as DNA, the CDR3 is TGTGCCAGCAGTTTACAGGACTACGAGCAGTACTTC. The encoded protein is CASSLQDYEQYF.

V gene TRBV7-2 combines with J gene TRBJ1-2; TRBD1 matches at 9 bases. The ends lost 4 bases at V and 6 bases at J; junction bases unmatched: 6. CDR1 SGHTA and CDR2 FQGNSA come from the germline V gene. The CDR3 consists of 14 residues. The chain's CDR3 is CASSSQRQGDGYTF. CDR3 coding DNA: TGTGCCAGCAGCTCGCAACGACAGGGGGATGGCTACACCTTC. The complete variable domain, with remaining parts taken from reference TRBV7-2 and TRBJ1-2, reads GAGVSQSPSNKVTEKGKDVELRCDPISGHTALYWYRQSLGQGLEFLIYFQGNSAPDKSGLPSDRFSAERTGGSVSTLTIQRTQQEDSAVYLCASSSQRQGDGYTFGSGTRLTVV.

The chain joins TRBV19 to TRBJ1-5; D unclear. This CDR3 spans 14 amino acids. With 5 bases removed from V and 4 bases from J, the gap between germline ends came to 12 bases. Germline CDR1 and CDR2: LNHDA and SQIVND (reference sequence). The CDR3 is CASSRTLANQPQHF. CDR3 coding DNA: TGTGCCAGTAGTCGCACCTTGGCAAATCAGCCCCAGCATTTT. The full variable domain, with the rest looked up from reference TRBV19 and TRBJ1-5, is DGGITQSPKYLFRKEGQNVTLSCEQNLNHDAMYWYRQDPGQGLRLIYYSQIVNDFQKGDIAEGYSVSREKKESFPLTVTSAQKNPTAFYLCASSRTLANQPQHFGDGTRLSIL.

This clone was seen more than once but under ten times. This chain joins TRBV10-1 and TRBJ2-7; D is perhaps TRBD1 (6 bases). V lost 6 bases, J lost 2 bases, and 11 bases lay in between. From germline, CDR1 is WNHNN and CDR2 SYGVQD (reference sequence). The CDR3 runs 13 residues. The CDR3 reads CASRGDTPYEQYF. CDR3 bases: TGCGCCAGCAGGGGGGACACCCCCTACGAGCAGTACTTC.

The chain uses TRBV19 and TRBJ1-2, with a tentative D call TRBD1 (5 bases). This CDR3 contains 16 residues. V lost 3 bases, J lost 7 bases, and 21 bases lay in between. Germline V gives CDR1 LNHDA, CDR2 SQIVND (reference sequence). This CDR3 reads CASSISVGGSFSGYTF. The CDR3, as DNA: TGTGCCAGTAGTATCAGCGTTGGGGGGTCATTCTCTGGCTACACCTTC. Full variable domain (outside the CDR3, taken from reference TRBV19 and TRBJ1-2): DGGITQSPKYLFRKEGQNVTLSCEQNLNHDAMYWYRQDPGQGLRLIYYSQIVNDFQKGDIAEGYSVSREKKESFPLTVTSAQKNPTAFYLCASSISVGGSFSGYTFGSGTRLTVV.

The chain uses TRBV19 and TRBJ1-6, with a possible D match to TRBD1 (6 bases). V was trimmed by 8 bases and J by 7 bases, leaving 12 bases between them. Per germline, CDR1 LNHDA and CDR2 SQIVND (reference sequence). This CDR3 is 13 amino acids long. The CDR3 here is CASEGQTNSPLHF. In DNA, the CDR3 is TGTGCCAGTGAAGGACAGACGAATTCACCCCTCCACTTT.

This clone was counted a few times. Additional DNA sequences in this sample encode the identical CDR3. The chain has TRBV7-9 and TRBJ1-6; D is perhaps TRBD1 (5 bases). The germline V gene has CDR1 SEHNR and CDR2 FQNEAQ (reference sequence). The CDR3 runs 14 residues. Trimming removed 1 base at V and 9 bases at J, with 10 bases between. CDR3 DNA sequence: TGTGCCAGCAGCTTAGGTCAGGGTGTTTCACCCCTCCACTTT. Translated, it gives CASSLGQGVSPLHF.

The genes are TRBV6-2 or TRBV6-3 and TRBJ2-4; 7 nucleotides line up with TRBD2. Germline V CDR1 and CDR2: MNHEY, SVGEGT. The CDR3 has 17 amino acids. V was pared by 0 bases and J by 1 base, with 6 bases of the junction left unmatched. For the CDR3, the DNA is TGTGCCAGCAGTTACTCGAGGTTGGGGGGGGCCAAAAACATTCAGTACTTC. Residues: CASSYSRLGGAKNIQYF.